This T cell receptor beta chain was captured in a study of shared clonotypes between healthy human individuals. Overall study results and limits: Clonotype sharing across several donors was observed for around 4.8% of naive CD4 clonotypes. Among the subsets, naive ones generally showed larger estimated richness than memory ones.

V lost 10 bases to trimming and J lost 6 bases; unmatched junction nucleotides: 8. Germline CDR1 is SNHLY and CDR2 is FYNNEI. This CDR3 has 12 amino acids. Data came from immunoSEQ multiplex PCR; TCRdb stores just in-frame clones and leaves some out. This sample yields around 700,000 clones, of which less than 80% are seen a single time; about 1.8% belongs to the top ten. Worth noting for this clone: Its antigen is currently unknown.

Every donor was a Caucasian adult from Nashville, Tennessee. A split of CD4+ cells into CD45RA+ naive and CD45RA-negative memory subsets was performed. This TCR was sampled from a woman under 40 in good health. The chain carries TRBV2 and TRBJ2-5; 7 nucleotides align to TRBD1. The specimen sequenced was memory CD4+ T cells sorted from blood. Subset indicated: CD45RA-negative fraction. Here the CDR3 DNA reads TGTGCCACAACTCAGGGGGTGCAGACCCAGTACTTC. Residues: CATTQGVQTQYF.